Below, 13 T cell receptor beta chains from the same sample are listed, as sequenced in a study of OX40 agonist ivuxolimab in advanced cancers. The protocol was immunoSEQ multiplex PCR, while the TCRdb copy is restricted to in-frame clones and leaves out a portion. In the table there are 60,000 to 65,000 clones, 65% to 90% of which are singletons. Specimen: CD4+ or CD8+ T cells sorted from blood, collected in a trial of the OX40 agonist ivuxolimab. Receptor source: an adult with an advanced solid tumor such as melanoma, head and neck, liver or kidney cancer.

This clone was recorded a few times. The V call is TRBV25-1, the J call TRBJ2-7; perhaps TRBD2 as D (6 bases). Per the germline V gene, CDR1 is MGHDK and CDR2 is SYGVNS. The CDR3 loop spans 12 amino acids. V lost 3 bases and J 4 bases, leaving 7 bases between the germline ends. The CDR3 nucleotides read TGTGCCAGCAGTGAGGAGGGGTACGAGCAGTACTTC. Its protein is CASSEEGYEQYF.

The CDR3 is CAISARAPTYEQYF. The CDR3 DNA reads as TGTGCCATCAGTGCTAGGGCACCTACCTACGAGCAGTACTTC. The chain recombines TRBV10-3 with TRBJ2-7; unclear D gene. The length of the CDR3 is 14 residues. Germline CDR1 ENHRY, CDR2 SYGVKD. V lost 4 bases and J 2 bases, leaving 12 bases between the germline ends.

The chain links TRBV19 to TRBJ1-1; perhaps TRBD1 as D (5 bases). Germline assignment: CDR1 LNHDA and CDR2 SQIVND (reference sequence). The V gene lost 7 bases and the J gene lost 4 bases, with 13 bases spanning the gap. The CDR3 extends over 13 amino acids. CDR3 nucleotides: TGTGCCAGTAACCGCAGGGCGGGCACTGAAGCTTTCTTT. Encoded protein: CASNRRAGTEAFF. The full variable domain, completed using reference TRBV19 and TRBJ1-1, is DGGITQSPKYLFRKEGQNVTLSCEQNLNHDAMYWYRQDPGQGLRLIYYSQIVNDFQKGDIAEGYSVSREKKESFPLTVTSAQKNPTAFYLCASNRRAGTEAFFGQGTRLTVV.

This chain joins TRBV7-2 and TRBJ2-7; possibly TRBD2 for D (5 bases). Germline CDR1 reads SGHTA; CDR2 reads FQGNSA. The CDR3 loop spans 14 amino acids. V lost 5 bases and J 2 bases, leaving 13 bases between the germline ends. Here the CDR3 DNA reads TGTGCCAGCAGCAGATGGACGGGAACCTACGAGCAGTACTTC. Translation: CASSRWTGTYEQYF.

The rearrangement uses TRBV7-2 and TRBJ1-1, with unresolved D. The CDR3 covers 13 residues. V lost 3 bases and J 3 bases, leaving 8 bases between the germline ends. The germline CDR1 and CDR2 sequences are SGHTA and FQGNSA. This CDR3 is CASSFQEYTEAFF. The CDR3 nucleotides are TGTGCCAGCAGCTTCCAGGAATACACTGAAGCTTTCTTT.

The chain recombines TRBV11-1 with TRBJ2-3, with a weak D call TRBD1 (5 bases). Trimming cost V 8 bases and J 6 bases, with 15 bases left between them. The CDR3 loop spans 13 amino acids. Germline CDR1 and CDR2: SGHAT and FQDESV (reference sequence). CDR3: CASGLAGSDTQYF. The CDR3 bases are TGTGCCAGCGGTTTGGCAGGGTCGGATACGCAGTATTTT.

V gene TRBV25-1 combines with J gene TRBJ2-7; D gene uncertain. The length of the CDR3 is 15 residues. Germline CDR1 and CDR2: MGHDK and SYGVNS. Trimming shortened V by 4 bases and J by 5 bases, and 18 bases separated the two germline ends. The CDR3 spells CASSARMTFLHEQYF. The CDR3, as DNA: TGTGCCAGCAGTGCGAGAATGACTTTTCTGCACGAGCAGTACTTC.

The J gene is TRBJ2-1, the V gene TRBV7-6; no clear D gene. CDR1 and CDR2 (germline): SGHVS, FNYEAQ. The V end lost 3 bases, the J end lost 5 bases, and 14 bases lay between the germline ends. The CDR3 runs to 15 residues. The CDR3 DNA sequence: TGTGCCAGCAGCTTGGTCTTTGGCCAAAACAATGAGCAGTTCTTC. It specifies CASSLVFGQNNEQFF.

This clone was detected only a few times. The rearrangement joins TRBV5-1 to TRBJ2-2, with 11 bases matching TRBD2. V lost 4 bases, J lost 5 bases, and 10 bases stayed unmatched. The CDR3 covers 17 residues. CDR1 is SGHRS, CDR2 YFSETQ, per germline. CDR3 nucleotides: TGCGCCAGCAGCCGGCTGATAGCGGGAGGGCCGACCGGGGAGCTGTTTTTT. Encoded protein: CASSRLIAGGPTGELFF.

The V call is TRBV2, the J call TRBJ1-2; D is perhaps TRBD1 (6 bases). CDR1 and CDR2 from the germline V gene are SNHLY and FYNNEI. CDR3 length: 12 residues. Trimming took off 5 bases at V and 7 bases at J, with 11 bases between the two ends. CDR3 sequence reads: CASSRRGAGYTF. The CDR3 DNA is TGTGCCAGCAGTCGCAGGGGAGCTGGCTACACCTTC.

V is TRBV30 and J is TRBJ2-7; 9 bases match TRBD1. The CDR3 has 16 residues. Losses at the gene ends were 2 bases for V and 6 bases for J; bases not matched to a gene: 14. The germline V gene encodes CDR1 GTSNPN and CDR2 SVGIG (reference sequence). CDR3 coding DNA: TGTGCCTGGAGTTCTACCGGGACAGGGAACTTAGGCGAGCAGTACTTC. This translates into CAWSSTGTGNLGEQYF. The variable domain in full, with the rest retrieved from reference TRBV30 and TRBJ2-7, is SQTIHQWPATLVQPVGSPLSLECTVEGTSNPNLYWYRQAAGRGLQLLFYSVGIGQISSEVPQNLSASRPQDRQFILSSKKLLLSDSGFYLCAWSSTGTGNLGEQYFGPGTRLTVT.

This chain links TRBV18 with TRBJ2-5; D might be TRBD2 (5 bases). The DNA end is a closer match to TRBJ2-7, so the J assignment may be wrong. The CDR3 runs to 14 residues. Germline V gene data show CDR1 as KGHSH and CDR2 as LQKENI. The DNA for the CDR3 is TGTGCCAGCTCACCACCGACCAGGAGGCACGAGCAGTACTTC. It translates to CASSPPTRRHEQYF.

The CDR3 reads CAWSVFRLAGVSSYEQYF. The CDR3 bases are TGTGCCTGGAGTGTTTTTCGCCTAGCGGGAGTAAGCTCCTACGAGCAGTACTTC. The rearrangement uses TRBV30 and TRBJ2-7; 10 bases fit TRBD2. This CDR3 has 18 residues. V lost 0 bases, J lost 0 bases, and 11 bases stayed unmatched. Germline V gene lookup returns CDR1 GTSNPN and CDR2 SVGIG (reference sequence).